This T cell receptor (beta chain) derives from a study of T cell responses to AZD1222 COVID-19 vaccine. Study-wide results and limits: Unmutated variant regions reportedly attract nearly half of all spike-specific TCRs. Seropositive at baseline were only six or seven AZD1222 recipients.

Using immunoSEQ multiplex PCR, the repertoire was profiled, and TCRdb retains in-frame clones only, with some absent. The table has about 96,000 clones, approximately 87% seen once. The CDR3 length is 14 residues. Germline V gene lookup returns CDR1 SGHTA and CDR2 FQGTGA. V lost 6 bases to trimming and J lost 6 bases, with 18 bases between them. A remark on this clone: Its antigen remains unknown.

The TCR was taken from an adult in good health. The chain employs TRBV7-3 and TRBJ2-7; weak D call: TRBD2 (6 bases). The material sequenced was peripheral blood, taken on day 0 of AZD1222 vaccination. As DNA, the CDR3 is TGTGCCAGCAGTCCGGGACCCGGGAGCGGCGAGCAGTACTTC. This codes for CASSPGPGSGEQYF.